These 2 T cell receptor beta chains originate from one sample sequenced in a study of shared clonotypes between healthy human individuals. TCRdb's copy holds only in-frame clones and misses some; the assay was immunoSEQ multiplex PCR. The sample carries around 320,000 clones, 80% to 90% recorded once. Sequencing used memory CD8+ T cells sorted from blood. The subset was: CD45RO+ cells pooled with CCR7-negative TemRA cells. The source is a young man in good health.

This clone was seen just once. V and J are TRBV28 and TRBJ1-3; D unclear. This CDR3 has 14 residues. V was cut by 3 bases and J by 0 bases, with 6 bases left in between. Germline-derived CDR1 and CDR2 are MDHEN and SYDVKM. The CDR3 is CASSLGPSGNTIYF. CDR3 in DNA: TGTGCCAGCAGTTTGGGTCCCTCTGGAAACACCATATATTTT.

This chain connects TRBV6-5 to TRBJ1-5; D unresolved. The CDR3 loop spans 13 amino acids. Between the trimmed V and J ends, which lost 7 bases and 3 bases, there was a span of 10 bases. Germline CDR1 is MNHEY and CDR2 is SVGAGI. The CDR3 reads CASTLQFNQPQHF. The DNA of the CDR3 is TGTGCCAGCACCCTACAGTTCAATCAGCCCCAGCATTTT.